This T cell receptor (beta chain) was recorded in a study of T-cell reconstitution after alpha-beta-depleted transplantation in children. The CDR3 runs 12 residues. This clonotype appeared a few times. Unique molecular identifiers were used to barcode this TCRbeta library. From the PCR reads, TCRdb called clonotypes with MiXCR, one entry per CDR3 protein. The data hold some 390,000 distinct CDR3 sequences, with over 20% observed a single time. The sequence came from a human donor who donated a stem cell graft to a child with acute myeloid leukemia. The chain is built from TRBV21-1 and TRBJ1-5; TRBD1 is the table's D call and was not checked against the DNA. TRBV21-1 is reported as a pseudogene. The input for sequencing was PBMCs from the stem cell graft donor, taken from the stem cell graft. This chain's CDR3 is CARAGGPQPQHF. In DNA form, the CDR3 reads TGTGCCCGCGCAGGGGGTCCCCAGCCCCAGCATTTT.